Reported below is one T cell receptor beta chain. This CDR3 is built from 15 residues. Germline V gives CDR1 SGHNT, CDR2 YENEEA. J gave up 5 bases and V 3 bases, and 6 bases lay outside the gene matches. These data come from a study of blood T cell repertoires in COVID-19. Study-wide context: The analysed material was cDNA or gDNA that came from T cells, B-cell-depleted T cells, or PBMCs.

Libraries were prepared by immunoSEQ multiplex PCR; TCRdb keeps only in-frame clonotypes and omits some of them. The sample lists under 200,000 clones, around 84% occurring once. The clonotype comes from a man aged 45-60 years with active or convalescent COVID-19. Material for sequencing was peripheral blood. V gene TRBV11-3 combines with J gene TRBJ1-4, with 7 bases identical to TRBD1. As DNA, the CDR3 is TGTGCCAGCAGCTTCCAGACAGGGAGGAATGAAAAACTGTTTTTT. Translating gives CASSFQTGRNEKLFF.